The T cell receptor beta chain described here comes from a study of CD8+ T cells in alopecia areata. As for treatment: oral pan-JAK inhibitor, 5-10 mg twice daily. RNA, once extracted, was reverse transcribed into cDNA for use as the sequencing template. The protocol was immunoSEQ multiplex PCR, while the TCRdb copy is restricted to in-frame clones and leaves out a portion. Of 200,000 to 250,000 clones in the sample, under 70% are singletons; the top ten hold 1.2%. Germline CDR1 SGHTA, CDR2 FQGNSA. V trimming: 5 bases; J trimming: 1 base; junction bases outside the gene matches: 8. This CDR3 comprises 16 residues.

The rearrangement links TRBV7-2 to TRBJ2-7, with TRBD2 identical over 10 bases. The specimen was CD4+ T cells sorted from blood, collected at week 44, from a patient treated with tofacitinib. This sequence was found in a human donor with alopecia areata. CDR3 sequence (DNA): TGTGCCAGCAGCACTGAAGCGGGGGGGCCTTCCTACGAGCAGTACTTC. As protein: CASSTEAGGPSYEQYF.